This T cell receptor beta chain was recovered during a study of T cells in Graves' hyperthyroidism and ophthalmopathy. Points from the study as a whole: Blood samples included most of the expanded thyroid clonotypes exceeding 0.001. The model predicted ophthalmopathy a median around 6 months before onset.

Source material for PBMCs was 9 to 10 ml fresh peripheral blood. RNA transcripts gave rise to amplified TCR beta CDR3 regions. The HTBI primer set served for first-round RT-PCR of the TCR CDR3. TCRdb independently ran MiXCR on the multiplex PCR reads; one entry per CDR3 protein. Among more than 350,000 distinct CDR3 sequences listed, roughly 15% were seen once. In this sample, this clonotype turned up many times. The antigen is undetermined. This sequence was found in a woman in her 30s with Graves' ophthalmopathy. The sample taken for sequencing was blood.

This chain's CDR3 is CACRGPGNGYEQYF. DNA for the CDR3: TGTGCCTGCCGAGGACCGGGGAACGGTTACGAGCAGTACTTC. This chain uses TRBV30 with TRBJ2-7; D possibly corresponds to TRBD2 (5 bases). V was clipped by 6 bases and J by 4 bases, with 19 bases between them. From germline, CDR1 is GTSNPN and CDR2 SVGIG (reference sequence). This CDR3 comprises 14 residues.